This T cell receptor beta chain was recorded in a study of cytomegalovirus exposure and HLA in healthy donors. In the study overall: Early on, a data release was issued that held 65 million to 100 million unique TCRs from HLA-typed donors.

Concerning this clone itself: Its antigen is not known.

PCR used 60 Vbeta primers and 13 Jbeta primers. Method: immunoSEQ multiplex PCR; TCRdb's copy keeps in-frame clones and lacks some. The table lists some 110,000 clones, 79% of them singletons, with just under 3% in the top ten. Findings and limits, study-wide: Within the data, a cluster of highly shared sequence variants was likely a sequencing artifact. V segments that were indistinguishable, TRBV6-2 and TRBV6-3 among them, were omitted from analysis. Many donors shared some public TCRs, even though most TCR sequences were rare.

The CDR3 runs to 14 residues. V was shortened by 1 base and J by 7 bases, with 10 bases between the two germline ends. CDR1 SGHVS and CDR2 FQNEAQ come from the germline V gene. The TCR was taken from a woman aged 18-29 years in good health and CMV-seropositive. The specimen was PBMCs. This chain connects TRBV7-8 to TRBJ2-2, with D perhaps TRBD2 (5 bases). The CDR3 is CASSLGGGGGELFF. The CDR3 DNA follows: TGTGCCAGCAGCTTAGGAGGTGGAGGCGGGGAGCTGTTTTTT.